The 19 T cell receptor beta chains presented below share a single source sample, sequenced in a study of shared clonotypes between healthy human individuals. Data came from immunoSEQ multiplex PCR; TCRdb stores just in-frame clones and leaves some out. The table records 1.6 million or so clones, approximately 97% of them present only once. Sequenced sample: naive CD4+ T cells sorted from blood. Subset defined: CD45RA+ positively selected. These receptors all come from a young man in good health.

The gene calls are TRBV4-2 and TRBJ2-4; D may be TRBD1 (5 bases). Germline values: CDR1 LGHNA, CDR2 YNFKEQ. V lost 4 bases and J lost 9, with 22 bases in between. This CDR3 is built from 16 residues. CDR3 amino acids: CASSRQVGRADAIQYF. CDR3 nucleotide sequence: TGTGCCAGCAGCCGCCAAGTGGGCAGGGCCGACGCCATTCAGTACTTC.

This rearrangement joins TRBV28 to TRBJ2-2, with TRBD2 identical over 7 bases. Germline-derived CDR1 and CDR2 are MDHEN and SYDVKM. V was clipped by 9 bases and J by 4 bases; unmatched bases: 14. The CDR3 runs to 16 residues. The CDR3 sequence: CASNLGREIGTGELFF. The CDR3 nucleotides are TGTGCCAGTAACTTGGGGCGGGAGATAGGCACCGGGGAGCTGTTTTTT.

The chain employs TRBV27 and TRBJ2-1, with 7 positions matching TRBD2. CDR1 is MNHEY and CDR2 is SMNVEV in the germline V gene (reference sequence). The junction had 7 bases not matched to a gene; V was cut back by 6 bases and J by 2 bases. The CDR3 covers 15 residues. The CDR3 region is CASRIGLDAYNEQFF. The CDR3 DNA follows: TGTGCCAGCAGGATCGGACTAGACGCCTACAATGAGCAGTTCTTC.

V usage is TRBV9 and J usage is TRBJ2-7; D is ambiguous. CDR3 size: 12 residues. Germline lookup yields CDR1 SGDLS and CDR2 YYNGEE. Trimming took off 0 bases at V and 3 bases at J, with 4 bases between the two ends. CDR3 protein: CASSVDNYEQYF. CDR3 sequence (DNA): TGTGCCAGCAGCGTAGATAACTACGAGCAGTACTTC.

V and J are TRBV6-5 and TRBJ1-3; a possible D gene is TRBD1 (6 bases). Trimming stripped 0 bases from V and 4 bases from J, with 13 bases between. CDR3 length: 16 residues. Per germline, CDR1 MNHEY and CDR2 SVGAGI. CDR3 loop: CASSYSGAEGGNTIYF. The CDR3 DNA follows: TGTGCCAGCAGTTACTCGGGGGCGGAAGGAGGAAACACCATATATTTT.

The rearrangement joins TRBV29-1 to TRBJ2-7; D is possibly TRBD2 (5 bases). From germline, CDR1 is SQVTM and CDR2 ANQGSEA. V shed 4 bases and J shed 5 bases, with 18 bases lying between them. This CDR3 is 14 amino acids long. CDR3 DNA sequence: TGCAGCGTTGGCGGGCGGATGGTTATAGACGAGCAGTACTTC. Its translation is CSVGGRMVIDEQYF.

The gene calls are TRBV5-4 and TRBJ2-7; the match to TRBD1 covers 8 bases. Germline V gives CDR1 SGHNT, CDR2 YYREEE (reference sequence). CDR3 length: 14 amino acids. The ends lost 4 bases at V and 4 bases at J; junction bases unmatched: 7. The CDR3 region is CASSAGTGRYEQYF. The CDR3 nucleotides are TGTGCCAGCAGCGCCGGGACAGGACGGTACGAGCAGTACTTC.

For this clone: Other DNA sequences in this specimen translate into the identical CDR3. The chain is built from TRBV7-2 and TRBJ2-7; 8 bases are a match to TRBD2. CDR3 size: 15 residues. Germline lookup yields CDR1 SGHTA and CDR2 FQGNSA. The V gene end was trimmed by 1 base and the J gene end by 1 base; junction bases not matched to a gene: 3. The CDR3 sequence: CASSLEPGGSYEQYF. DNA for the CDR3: TGTGCCAGCAGCTTAGAGCCGGGAGGGTCCTACGAGCAGTACTTC.

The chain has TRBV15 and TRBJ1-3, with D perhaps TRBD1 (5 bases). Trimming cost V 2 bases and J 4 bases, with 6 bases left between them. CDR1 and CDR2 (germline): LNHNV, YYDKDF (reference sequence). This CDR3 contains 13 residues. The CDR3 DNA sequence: TGTGCCACCAGCAGACGGGGCGGAAACACCATATATTTT. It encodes CATSRRGGNTIYF.

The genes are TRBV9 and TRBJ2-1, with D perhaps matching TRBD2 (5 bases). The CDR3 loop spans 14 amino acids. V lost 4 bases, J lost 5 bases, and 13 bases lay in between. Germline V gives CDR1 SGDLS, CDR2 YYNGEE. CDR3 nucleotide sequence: TGTGCCAGCAGCCCACGGACCGGGAACAATGAGCAGTTCTTC. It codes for CASSPRTGNNEQFF.

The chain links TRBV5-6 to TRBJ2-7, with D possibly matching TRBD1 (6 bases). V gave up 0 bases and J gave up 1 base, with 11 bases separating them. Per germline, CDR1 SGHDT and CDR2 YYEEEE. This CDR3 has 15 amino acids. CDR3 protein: CASSLGGRQSYEQYF. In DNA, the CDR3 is TGTGCCAGCAGCTTGGGGGGGCGGCAGTCCTACGAGCAGTACTTC.

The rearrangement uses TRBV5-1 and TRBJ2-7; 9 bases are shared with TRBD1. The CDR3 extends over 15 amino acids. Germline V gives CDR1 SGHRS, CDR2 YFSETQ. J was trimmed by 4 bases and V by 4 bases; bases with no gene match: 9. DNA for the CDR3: TGCGCCAGCAGCCCCGGGACAGGGATGAGGTACGAGCAGTACTTC. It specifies CASSPGTGMRYEQYF.

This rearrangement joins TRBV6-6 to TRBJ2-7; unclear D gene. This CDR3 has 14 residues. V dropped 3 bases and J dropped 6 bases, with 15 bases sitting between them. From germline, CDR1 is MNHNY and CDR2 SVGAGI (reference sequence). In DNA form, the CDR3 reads TGTGCCAGCAGTTATATCCCGGGCATAGGCGAGCAGTACTTC. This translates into CASSYIPGIGEQYF.

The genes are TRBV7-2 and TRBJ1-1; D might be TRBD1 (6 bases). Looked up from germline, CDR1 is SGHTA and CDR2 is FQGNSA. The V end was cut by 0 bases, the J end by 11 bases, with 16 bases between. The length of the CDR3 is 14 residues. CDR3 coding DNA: TGTGCCAGCAGCTTAGCGCCCGTAGGGGGTCAGGCTTTCTTT. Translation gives CASSLAPVGGQAFF.

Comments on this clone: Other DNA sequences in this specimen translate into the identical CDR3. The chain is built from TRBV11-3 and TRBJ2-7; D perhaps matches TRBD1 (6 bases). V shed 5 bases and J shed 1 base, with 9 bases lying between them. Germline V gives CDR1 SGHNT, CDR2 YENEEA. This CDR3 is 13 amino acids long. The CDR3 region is CASSPGTSYEQYF. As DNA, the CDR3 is TGTGCCAGCAGCCCAGGGACATCCTACGAGCAGTACTTC.

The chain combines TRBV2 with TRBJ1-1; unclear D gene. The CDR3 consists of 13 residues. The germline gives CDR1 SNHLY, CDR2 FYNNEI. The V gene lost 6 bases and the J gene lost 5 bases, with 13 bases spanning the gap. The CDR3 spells CASRGSMWTEAFF. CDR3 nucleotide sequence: TGTGCCAGCAGGGGTTCGATGTGGACTGAAGCTTTCTTT.

CDR3 protein: CASSEGQDFYQPQHF. The CDR3 DNA is TGCGCCAGCAGCGAGGGACAGGATTTCTATCAGCCCCAGCATTTT. The chain carries TRBV5-1 and TRBJ1-5, with 8 bases matching TRBD1. Trimming removed 4 bases from V and 5 bases from J; junction bases left unmatched: 8. Germline V gives CDR1 SGHRS, CDR2 YFSETQ. The CDR3 extends over 15 amino acids. The whole variable domain, remainder taken from reference TRBV5-1 and TRBJ1-5, is KAGVTQTPRYLIKTRGQQVTLSCSPISGHRSVSWYQQTPGQGLQFLFEYFSETQRNKGNFPGRFSGRQFSNSRSEMNVSTLELGDSALYLCASSEGQDFYQPQHFGDGTRLSIL.

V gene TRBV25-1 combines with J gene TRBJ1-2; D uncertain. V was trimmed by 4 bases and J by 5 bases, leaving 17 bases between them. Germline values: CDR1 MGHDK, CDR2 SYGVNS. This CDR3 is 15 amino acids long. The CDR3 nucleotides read TGTGCCAGCAGTGGGAGGGCCCACGATCCATATGGCTACACCTTC. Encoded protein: CASSGRAHDPYGYTF.

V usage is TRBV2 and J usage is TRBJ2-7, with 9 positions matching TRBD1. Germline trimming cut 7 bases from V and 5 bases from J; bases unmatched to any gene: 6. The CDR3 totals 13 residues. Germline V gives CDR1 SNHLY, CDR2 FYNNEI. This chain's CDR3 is CASMDRGKDEQYF. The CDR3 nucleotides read TGTGCCAGCATGGACAGGGGAAAGGACGAGCAGTACTTC.